This T cell receptor (beta chain) emerged from a study of blood T cell repertoires in COVID-19. The count of this clone is one. This CDR3 comprises 15 residues. Method: immunoSEQ multiplex PCR; TCRdb's copy keeps in-frame clones and lacks some. The sample records about 190,000 clones, over 75% being singletons. This sequence was found in an elderly man with COVID-19, enrolled during active disease. Specimen: peripheral blood. The V gene is TRBV12-2, the J gene TRBJ1-6. TRBV12-2 is designated a pseudogene. DNA of the CDR3: TGTGCAAGTCGTGCCCGGGGGGCCTATAATTCACCCCTCCACTTT. Protein: CASRARGAYNSPLHF.